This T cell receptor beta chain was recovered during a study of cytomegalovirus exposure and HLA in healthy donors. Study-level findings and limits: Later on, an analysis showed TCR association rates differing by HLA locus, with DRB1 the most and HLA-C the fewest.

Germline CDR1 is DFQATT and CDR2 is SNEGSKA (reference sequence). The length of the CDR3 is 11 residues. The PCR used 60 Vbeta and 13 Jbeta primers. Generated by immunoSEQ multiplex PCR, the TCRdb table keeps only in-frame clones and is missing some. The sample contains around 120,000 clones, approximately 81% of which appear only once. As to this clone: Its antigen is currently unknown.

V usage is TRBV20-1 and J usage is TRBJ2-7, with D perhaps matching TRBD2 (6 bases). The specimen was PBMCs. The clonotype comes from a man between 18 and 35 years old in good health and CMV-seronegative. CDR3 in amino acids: CRPSGVYEQYF. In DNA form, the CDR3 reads TGCAGGCCGTCGGGAGTCTACGAGCAGTACTTC.